A selection of T cell receptor beta chains follows, all from one sample in a study of blood T cell repertoires in COVID-19. Sequencing used immunoSEQ multiplex PCR; TCRdb keeps in-frame clones, though not all of them. The data hold 300,000 to 350,000 clones, with roughly 88% observed a single time. The sample comprised PBMCs or T cells enriched from blood (not recorded which). The receptors derive from a man younger than 40 who had recovered from COVID-19. The CDR3 runs from the conserved cysteine through the conserved F or W. Fields, in order: clone size, D gene, V gene, J gene, CDR3 protein, CDR3 DNA. A D gene is named only where the DNA matches it firmly. Part of the rows lack a size; the others show once, few, many or a class for expanded clones.

>medium-sized|NA|TRBV7-9|TRBJ1-2
CASSPLVGGIGYTF
TGTGCCAGCAGCCCCCTCGTCGGAGGGATCGGCTACACCTTC
>NA|TRBD2|TRBV2|TRBJ2-3
CASSEAGTTITDTQYF
TGTGCCAGCAGTGAAGCGGGGACTACGATCACAGATACGCAGTATTTT
>NA|NA|TRBV6-5|TRBJ2-5
CASSLRDTKETQYF
TGTGCCAGCAGTCTAAGGGACACCAAAGAGACCCAGTACTTC
>NA|NA|TRBV11-2|TRBJ1-1
CASSLLRSRDTEAFF
TGTGCCAGCAGCTTACTCCGCTCGAGGGACACTGAAGCTTTCTTT
>few|TRBD2|TRBV7-2|TRBJ2-7
CASSLGGGAREQYF
TGTGCCAGCAGCCTCGGCGGGGGGGCTCGGGAGCAGTACTTC
>NA|NA|TRBV6-5|TRBJ1-2
CASSKSGNYGYTF
TGTGCCAGCAGTAAGTCAGGGAACTATGGCTACACCTTC
>NA|TRBD2|TRBV4-2|TRBJ2-3
CASSPGQGRGGMSDTQYF
TGTGCCAGCAGCCCGGGTCAGGGTCGCGGGGGGATGTCAGATACGCAGTATTTT
>NA|NA|TRBV25-1|TRBJ1-1
CASSGPLREGTEAFF
TGTGCCAGCAGTGGCCCCCTCCGTGAGGGCACTGAAGCTTTCTTT
>few|NA|TRBV6-1|TRBJ1-3
CASSDFGSGNTIYF
TGTGCCAGCAGTGATTTCGGCTCTGGAAACACCATATATTTT
>once|NA|TRBV27|TRBJ2-7
CASSDRNSYEQYF
TGTGCCAGCAGTGACAGGAACTCCTACGAGCAGTACTTC
>few|TRBD1|TRBV5-1|TRBJ2-2
CASSFGGQGASGELFF
TGCGCCAGCAGCTTTGGGGGACAGGGGGCGTCCGGGGAGCTGTTTTTT
>NA|TRBD1|TRBV10-3|TRBJ1-2
CAISEPPGQGVYGYTF
TGTGCCATCAGTGAGCCGCCCGGACAGGGGGTGTATGGCTACACCTTC
>NA|TRBD1|TRBV19|TRBJ1-2
CASSISRQGIGYTF
TGTGCCAGTAGTATCTCCCGACAGGGCATTGGCTACACCTTC
>NA|TRBD1|TRBV7-9|TRBJ1-2
CASSIRDRGPYTF
TGTGCCAGCAGCATCCGGGACAGGGGACCGTACACCTTC
>NA|TRBD1|TRBV25-1|TRBJ1-1
CASSDWDRENTEAFF
TGTGCCAGCAGTGATTGGGACAGGGAGAACACTGAAGCTTTCTTT
>NA|TRBD1|TRBV3-1/TRBV3-2|TRBJ2-3
CASSRGTGASTDTQYF
TGTGCCAGCAGCCGGGGGACAGGGGCTAGCACAGATACGCAGTATTTT
>NA|TRBD1|TRBV23-1|TRBJ2-6
CASSCPRDRGSGANVLTF
TGCGCCAGCAGTTGCCCCCGGGACAGGGGCTCCGGGGCCAACGTCCTGACTTTC
>once|NA|TRBV27|TRBJ2-7
CASSLQGPTAYEQYF
TGTGCCAGCAGTTTACAGGGGCCAACAGCCTACGAGCAGTACTTC
>NA|NA|TRBV7-2|TRBJ2-3
CASSLARGRDTQYF
TGTGCCAGCAGCTTAGCACGGGGGAGAGATACGCAGTATTTT
>NA|NA|TRBV18|TRBJ1-6
CASSPRQGASPLHF
TGTGCCAGCTCACCTCGGCAGGGCGCTTCACCCCTCCACTTT
>NA|NA|TRBV27|TRBJ1-2
CASSFLVGGHYTF
TGTGCCAGCAGTTTCCTAGTGGGGGGGCACTACACCTTC
>NA|NA|TRBV12-3/TRBV12-4|TRBJ2-1
CANRKGAGEQFF
TGTGCCAATCGGAAGGGGGCGGGGGAGCAGTTCTTC
>NA|NA|TRBV11-3|TRBJ2-5
CASSSLGAETQYF
TGTGCCAGCAGCTCCCTGGGGGCGGAGACCCAGTACTTC